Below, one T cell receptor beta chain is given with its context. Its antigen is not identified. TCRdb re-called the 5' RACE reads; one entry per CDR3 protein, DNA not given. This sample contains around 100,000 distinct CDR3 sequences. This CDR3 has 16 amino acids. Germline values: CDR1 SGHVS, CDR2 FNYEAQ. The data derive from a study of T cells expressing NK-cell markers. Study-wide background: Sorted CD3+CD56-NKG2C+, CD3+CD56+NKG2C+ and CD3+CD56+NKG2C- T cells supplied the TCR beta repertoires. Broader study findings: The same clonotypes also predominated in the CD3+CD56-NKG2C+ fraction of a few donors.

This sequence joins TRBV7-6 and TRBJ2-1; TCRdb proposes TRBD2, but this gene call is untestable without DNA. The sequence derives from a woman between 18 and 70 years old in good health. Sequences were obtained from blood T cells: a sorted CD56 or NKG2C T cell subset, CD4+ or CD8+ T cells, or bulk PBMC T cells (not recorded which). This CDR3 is CASSLPRGISYNEQFF.